This T cell receptor (beta chain) was retrieved from a study of OX40 agonist ivuxolimab in advanced cancers. Study-wide points: On average, a greater number of expanded clones characterised CD8+ T cells relative to CD4+.

Germline CDR1 MNHEY, CDR2 SVGAGI. The CDR3 is 14 residues long. Losses at the gene ends were 6 bases for V and 5 bases for J; bases not matched to a gene: 4. A note on this clone: Its antigen is not identified.

Profiling relied on immunoSEQ multiplex PCR, and the TCRdb table lists in-frame clones only, not all of them. The table has 41,000 or so clones, around four fifths seen once. This TCR was recovered from an adult with an advanced solid tumor such as melanoma, head and neck, liver or kidney cancer. The chain couples TRBV6-5 to TRBJ2-4; 10 bases match TRBD2. The sample was CD4+ or CD8+ T cells sorted from blood, taken in a trial of the OX40 agonist ivuxolimab. Written as DNA, the CDR3 is TGTGCCAGCAGAGTAGCGGGAGGCCAAAACATTCAGTACTTC. This gives the protein CASRVAGGQNIQYF.